These T cell receptor beta chains were read from a single sample in a study of CD8 T cells in ankylosing spondylitis. Via MiXCR, TCRdb re-called the 5' RACE reads, giving one row per CDR3 protein. This sample has just under 550,000 distinct CDR3 sequences, with roughly 13% found just once. The sequenced material came from blood, either unsorted or a sorted T cell fraction (not recorded which). All receptors derive from a male donor with ankylosing spondylitis. CDR3s include the opening cysteine and the closing phenylalanine or tryptophan. A D gene is named only where the DNA matches it firmly. Clone size is given for some rows only: seen once, a few or many times, or a class if the clone is expanded.

j_gene	abundance	d_gene	v_gene	CDR3nt	CDR3aa
TRBJ1-5	few	NA	TRBV7-8	TGTGCCAGCAGCCCCGACAGCATAATCATAGTGGGGTATAGCAATCAGCCCCAGCATTTT	CASSPDSIIIVGYSNQPQHF
TRBJ2-3	NA	NA	TRBV20-1	TGCAGTGATGAGGTGGGGGGCACAGATACGCAGTATTTT	CSDEVGGTDTQYF
TRBJ1-1	NA	NA	TRBV2	TGTGCCAGCAGTGACTTTCTCGGGACACCGATGAACACTGAAGCTTTCTTT	CASSDFLGTPMNTEAFF
TRBJ2-3	many	NA	TRBV15	TGTGCCACCAGCCCGCGGATTCGCACAGATACGCAGTATTTT	CATSPRIRTDTQYF
TRBJ1-1	NA	NA	TRBV4-1	TGCGCCAGCAGCCCTACGGACAGTCTGAACACTGAAGCTTTCTTT	CASSPTDSLNTEAFF
TRBJ1-1	NA	NA	TRBV11-2	TGTGCCAGCAGCTTAGTCCTGCTGAACACTGAAGCTTTCTTT	CASSLVLLNTEAFF
TRBJ1-5	few	NA	TRBV24-1	TGTGCCACCAGTGAGGGGCCCTCGGGGGGCCGACTCAATCAGCCCCAGCATTTT	CATSEGPSGGRLNQPQHF
TRBJ2-3	NA	NA	TRBV4-1	TGCGCCAGCAGCCTCGCGATGACGCTACAGGGACACGCACGTCAGTTGACAGATACGCAGTATTTT	CASSLAMTLQGHARQLTDTQYF
TRBJ1-1	many	NA	TRBV5-1	TGCGCCAGCAGCTTGCAACCACCCCACACTGAAGCTTTCTTT	CASSLQPPHTEAFF
TRBJ1-1	NA	NA	TRBV25-1	TGTGCCAGCAGTGACCTAGGGTCCAGTCACACTGAAGCTTTCTTT	CASSDLGSSHTEAFF
TRBJ2-2	few	NA	TRBV5-6	TGTGCCAGCACCTTCGGGGGAAACACCGGGGAGCTGTTTTTT	CASTFGGNTGELFF
TRBJ1-1	NA	NA	TRBV20-1	TGCAGTGCTAGAGATTATTTTGCTGAAGCTTTCTTT	CSARDYFAEAFF
TRBJ2-3	few	NA	TRBV24-1	TGTGCCACCAGTGGGGCTTCAAGCACAGATACGCAGTATTTT	CATSGASSTDTQYF
TRBJ2-6	few	TRBD2	TRBV4-2	TGTGCCAGCAGCCAAGATTTTGCGGGAGTAGGGTCTGGGGCCAACGTCCTGACTTTC	CASSQDFAGVGSGANVLTF
TRBJ1-4	many	TRBD1	TRBV10-3	TGTGCCATCAGTGAAGGGGGCGGCAAACTGTTTTTT	CAISEGGGKLFF
TRBJ1-2	few	TRBD1	TRBV4-2	TGTGCCAGCAGCCAAGGTGACAGGGAAAGAGGGGGCTACACCTTC	CASSQGDRERGGYTF
TRBJ2-2	many	TRBD1	TRBV5-1	TGCGCCAGCAGCCTGTCGACAGGGAGTAACACCGGGGAGCTGTTTTTT	CASSLSTGSNTGELFF
TRBJ2-1	NA	TRBD2	TRBV3-1	TGTGCCAGCAGCCAATGGGTGACTAGCGGGAGCAATGAGCAGTTCTTC	CASSQWVTSGSNEQFF
TRBJ2-4	many	TRBD2	TRBV12-3/TRBV12-4	TGTGCCAGCAGAAGTAGCGGGGGTAAAAACATTCAGTACTTC	CASRSSGGKNIQYF
TRBJ1-1	many	TRBD1	TRBV5-6	TGTGCCAGCAGCTACCGTCAGGGGGCCCTTTACGACACTGAAGCTTTCTTT	CASSYRQGALYDTEAFF
TRBJ2-1	few	TRBD2	TRBV10-2	TGCGCCGCCGCAGGCAGCGGGAGGGCCGAGGGCTCCTACAATGAGCAGTTCTTC	CAAAGSGRAEGSYNEQFF
TRBJ2-3	few	TRBD2	TRBV7-3	TGTGCCAGCAGCCTAAAAATTGCGTTACCGACTAGCGGGAGGCCCTTAACTAGCACAGATACGCAGTATTTT	CASSLKIALPTSGRPLTSTDTQYF
TRBJ2-2	NA	NA	TRBV11-2	TGTGCCAGCAGTTACAGGCTTGGCGGGGAGCTGTTTTTT	CASSYRLGGELFF
TRBJ2-1	few	NA	TRBV20-1	TGCAGTGCTAGAAAGCAATACAATGAGCAGTTCTTC	CSARKQYNEQFF
TRBJ2-3	many	TRBD2	TRBV5-1	TGCGCCAGCAGCTTGGCGGCTAGCGGGGACACAGATACGCAGTATTTT	CASSLAASGDTDTQYF
TRBJ2-5	NA	NA	TRBV7-9	TGTGCCAGCAGCTTAGGAGGCCTGACGCGGCCGGAGACCCAGTACTTC	CASSLGGLTRPETQYF
TRBJ2-3	many	TRBD2	TRBV15	TGTGCCACCAGCAGACAACTAGCGGGAGGGCCTGGGGCAGATACGCAGTATTTT	CATSRQLAGGPGADTQYF
TRBJ2-4	few	TRBD1	TRBV19	TGTGCCAGTACCCCGACAGGGGTCGGATCCAAAAACATTCAGTACTTC	CASTPTGVGSKNIQYF
TRBJ2-1	many	TRBD2	TRBV20-1	TGCAGTGCTAGGACTAGCGGGAGGGCCCACAATGAGCAGTTCTTC	CSARTSGRAHNEQFF
TRBJ2-7	NA	NA	TRBV5-1	TGCGCCAGCAGCCCGGTTGTTGGGATCGAGCAGTACTTC	CASSPVVGIEQYF
TRBJ1-1	few	NA	TRBV4-2	TGTGCCAGCAGCCAAGAAAGGCTTAGTGAAGCTTTCTTT	CASSQERLSEAFF
TRBJ1-2	many	TRBD1	TRBV29-1	TGCAGCGTTGAATGGCAAGCGGGTGGGGACAGGGGTATCTATGGCTACACCTTC	CSVEWQAGGDRGIYGYTF
TRBJ2-3	NA	TRBD2	TRBV7-9	TGTGCCAGCAGCATGGGGACTAGCGGGAGAACAGATACGCAGTATTTT	CASSMGTSGRTDTQYF
TRBJ2-1	few	TRBD2	TRBV2	TGTGCCAGCAGTCGACTAGCGGGTTTAATCAATGAGCAGTTCTTC	CASSRLAGLINEQFF
TRBJ2-3	many	NA	TRBV2	TGTGCCAGCAAAAGCAGCGGTAGCACAGATACGCAGTATTTT	CASKSSGSTDTQYF
TRBJ1-1	many	TRBD1	TRBV15	TGTGCCACCAGCAGAGACCGACAGGGAGGCACTGAAGCTTTCTTT	CATSRDRQGGTEAFF
TRBJ2-4	few	NA	TRBV29-1	TGCAGCGTTGAAGGACTAGCCAAAAACATTCAGTACTTC	CSVEGLAKNIQYF
TRBJ1-1	NA	NA	TRBV7-9	TGTGCCAGCAGCTCAAGACAGGCGATGAACACTGAAGCTTTCTTT	CASSSRQAMNTEAFF
TRBJ2-5	few	NA	TRBV7-9	TGTGCCAGCAGCTTAGAAGGGTACAGCCAAGAGACCCAGTACTTC	CASSLEGYSQETQYF
TRBJ2-5	NA	TRBD2	TRBV20-1	TGCAGTGCTCACCTCCTAGCGGGAGTAGAGACCCAGTACTTC	CSAHLLAGVETQYF
TRBJ1-6	few	NA	TRBV21-1	TGTGCCAGCAGCAAAGAGGGGAGGGGAGAGTATAATTCACCCCTCCACTTT	CASSKEGRGEYNSPLHF
TRBJ2-1	few	TRBD2	TRBV2	TGTGCCAGCAGTGAAGCGGGACTAGTTAACAATGAGCAGTTCTTC	CASSEAGLVNNEQFF
TRBJ2-7	NA	TRBD1	TRBV20-1	TGCAGTGCTAGTCTGGGGGGGGACAGGGGATACGAGCAGTACTTC	CSASLGGDRGYEQYF
TRBJ1-1	many	NA	TRBV5-1	TGCGCCAGCAGCTCAGAGGAGGGGGACACTGAAGCTTTCTTT	CASSSEEGDTEAFF
TRBJ2-1	NA	NA	TRBV20-1	TGCAGTGCTAGATTTAGCAACTACAATGAGCAGTTCTTC	CSARFSNYNEQFF
TRBJ2-2	NA	NA	TRBV3-1	TGTGCCAGCAGTACGGACTTCCTTACCGGGGAGCTGTTTTTT	CASSTDFLTGELFF
TRBJ1-2	NA	NA	TRBV13	TGTGCCAGCAGCCTCCGGGGGATTGTCAACTATGGCTACACCTTC	CASSLRGIVNYGYTF
TRBJ2-5	few	NA	TRBV5-5	TGTGCCAGCAGCTTGGGGTTGGAAGGGAAAGGCTCAAAAGAGACCCAGTACTTC	CASSLGLEGKGSKETQYF
TRBJ2-2	few	TRBD2	TRBV7-2	TGTGCCAGCAGCTTCCTGGCGGGAGGGCCGGGCACCGGGGAGCTGTTTTTT	CASSFLAGGPGTGELFF
TRBJ2-3	few	NA	TRBV7-2	TGTGCCAGCAGTAAACTTCTAGATAGGCTCGATACGCAGTATTTT	CASSKLLDRLDTQYF
TRBJ2-1	NA	NA	TRBV12-3/TRBV12-4	TGTGCCAGCAGTTCTCCGGGACTGAGCCTCAATGAGCAGTTCTTC	CASSSPGLSLNEQFF